This T cell receptor (beta chain) was sequenced in a study of beta chain features in type 1 diabetes. The study's findings and limits: Type 1 diabetes patients showed a moderate but significant shortening of TCRB CDR3s in all four CD4+ subsets.

This clone was recorded a few times. Its target is unknown. Expressed TCRB transcripts got sequenced, as all isolated RNA was reverse transcribed. The data were produced by immunoSEQ multiplex PCR, yet TCRdb's version contains in-frame clones alone and is incomplete. Of over 150,000 clones in the sample, about a tenth were seen once. From germline, CDR1 is SGHRS and CDR2 YFSETQ. V shed 1 base and J shed 0 bases, with 10 bases lying between them. The CDR3 is 16 residues long. The chain uses TRBV5-1 and TRBJ2-2; maybe TRBD1 (5 bases). Sequencing input: central memory CD4+ T cells from blood. This receptor was obtained from a man aged 25-45 years with type 1 diabetes. The CDR3 reads CASSLRQLANTGELFF. Here the CDR3 DNA reads TGCGCCAGCAGCTTGCGACAGCTCGCGAACACCGGGGAGCTGTTTTTT.